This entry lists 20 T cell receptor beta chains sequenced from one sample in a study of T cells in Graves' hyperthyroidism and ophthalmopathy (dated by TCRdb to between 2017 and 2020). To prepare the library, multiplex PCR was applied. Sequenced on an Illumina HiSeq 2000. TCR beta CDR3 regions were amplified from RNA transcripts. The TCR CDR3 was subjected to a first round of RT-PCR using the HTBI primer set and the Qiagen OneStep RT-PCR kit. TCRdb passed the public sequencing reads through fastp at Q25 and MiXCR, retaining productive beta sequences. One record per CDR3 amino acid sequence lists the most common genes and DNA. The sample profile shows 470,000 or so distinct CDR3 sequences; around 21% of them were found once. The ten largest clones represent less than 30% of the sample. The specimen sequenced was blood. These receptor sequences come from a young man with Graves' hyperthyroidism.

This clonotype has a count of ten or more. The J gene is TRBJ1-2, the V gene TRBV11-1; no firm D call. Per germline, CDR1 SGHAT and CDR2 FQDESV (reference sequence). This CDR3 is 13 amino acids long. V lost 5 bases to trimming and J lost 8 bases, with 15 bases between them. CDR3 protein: CASSPRAGGGYTF. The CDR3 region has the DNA TGTGCCAGCAGCCCCCGGGCGGGCGGAGGCTACACCTTC.

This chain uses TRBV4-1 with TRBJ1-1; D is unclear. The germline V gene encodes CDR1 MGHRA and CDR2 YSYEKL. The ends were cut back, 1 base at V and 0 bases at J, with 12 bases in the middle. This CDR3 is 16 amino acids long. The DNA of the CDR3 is TGCGCCAGCAGCCAAGGTGCCGGAGACATGAACACTGAAGCTTTCTTT. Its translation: CASSQGAGDMNTEAFF.

The CDR3 region is CASSLSDRGLAYEQYF. The CDR3 DNA reads TGTGCCAGCAGCCTCTCGGACAGGGGGCTGGCCTACGAGCAGTACTTC. V usage is TRBV28 and J usage is TRBJ2-7, with 11 bases that match TRBD1. Germline V gene lookup returns CDR1 MDHEN and CDR2 SYDVKM. The CDR3 has 16 amino acids. The V and J ends lost 6 bases and 2 bases, in that order; junction bases with no gene match: 9.

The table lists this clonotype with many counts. The CDR3 region has the DNA TGTGCCAGCAGTCCTAACAGGGGTGGGACTGAAGCTTTCTTT. Protein product: CASSPNRGGTEAFF. The rearrangement links TRBV12-3 or TRBV12-4 to TRBJ1-1, with TRBD1 identical over 7 bases. The CDR3 length is 14 residues. The J segment lost 5 bases and the V segment lost 5 bases, leaving 8 bases of the junction unmatched.

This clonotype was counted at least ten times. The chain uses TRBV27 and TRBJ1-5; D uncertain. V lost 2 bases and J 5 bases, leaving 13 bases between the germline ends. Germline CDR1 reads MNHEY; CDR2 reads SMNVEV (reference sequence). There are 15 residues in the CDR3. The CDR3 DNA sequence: TGTGCCAGCAGTTTACGCCGAGACGGAGATCAGCCCCAGCATTTT. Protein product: CASSLRRDGDQPQHF.

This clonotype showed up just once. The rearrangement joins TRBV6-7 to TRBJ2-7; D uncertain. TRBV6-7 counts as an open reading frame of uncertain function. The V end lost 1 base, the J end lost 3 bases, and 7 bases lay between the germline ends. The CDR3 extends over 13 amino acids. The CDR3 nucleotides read TGTGCCAGCAGTTACTTCAGGTTCTACGAGCAGTACTTC. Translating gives CASSYFRFYEQYF.

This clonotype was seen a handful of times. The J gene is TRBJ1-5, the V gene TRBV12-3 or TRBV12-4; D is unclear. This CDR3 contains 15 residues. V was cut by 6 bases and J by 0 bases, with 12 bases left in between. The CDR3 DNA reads TGTGCCAGCAGCCCTACCCCAGGTAGCAATCAGCCCCAGCATTTT. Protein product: CASSPTPGSNQPQHF.

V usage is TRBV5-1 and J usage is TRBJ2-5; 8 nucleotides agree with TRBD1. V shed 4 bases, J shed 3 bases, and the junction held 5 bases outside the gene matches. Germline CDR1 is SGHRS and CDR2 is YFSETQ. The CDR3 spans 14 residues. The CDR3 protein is CASSRQGSEETQYF. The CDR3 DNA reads TGCGCCAGCAGCCGACAGGGGAGTGAAGAGACCCAGTACTTC.

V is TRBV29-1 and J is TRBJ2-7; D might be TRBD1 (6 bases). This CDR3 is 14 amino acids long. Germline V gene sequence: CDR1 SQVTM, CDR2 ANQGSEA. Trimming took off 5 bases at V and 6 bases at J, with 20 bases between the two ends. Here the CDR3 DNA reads TGCAGCGTTTCCGGACAGACTGTCTCTGTCGAGCAGTACTTC. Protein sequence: CSVSGQTVSVEQYF.

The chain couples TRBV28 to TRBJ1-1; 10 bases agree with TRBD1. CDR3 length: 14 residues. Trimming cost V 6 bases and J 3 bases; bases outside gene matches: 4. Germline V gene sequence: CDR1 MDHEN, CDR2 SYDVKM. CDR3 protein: CASSDRGRDTEAFF. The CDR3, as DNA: TGTGCCAGCAGCGACAGGGGGCGCGACACTGAAGCTTTCTTT.

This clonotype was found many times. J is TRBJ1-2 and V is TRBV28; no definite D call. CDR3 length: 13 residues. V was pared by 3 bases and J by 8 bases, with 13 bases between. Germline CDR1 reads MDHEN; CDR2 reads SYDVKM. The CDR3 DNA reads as TGTGCCAGCAGTTTGATAGGAGAGAAGGGCTACACCTTC. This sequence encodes CASSLIGEKGYTF.

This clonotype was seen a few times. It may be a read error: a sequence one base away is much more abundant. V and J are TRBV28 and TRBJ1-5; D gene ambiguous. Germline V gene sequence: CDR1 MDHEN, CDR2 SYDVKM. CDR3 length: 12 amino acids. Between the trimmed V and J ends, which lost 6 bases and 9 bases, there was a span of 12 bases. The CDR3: CASRGGPRPQHF. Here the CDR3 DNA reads TGTGCCAGCAGGGGCGGTCCTCGGCCCCAGCATTTT.

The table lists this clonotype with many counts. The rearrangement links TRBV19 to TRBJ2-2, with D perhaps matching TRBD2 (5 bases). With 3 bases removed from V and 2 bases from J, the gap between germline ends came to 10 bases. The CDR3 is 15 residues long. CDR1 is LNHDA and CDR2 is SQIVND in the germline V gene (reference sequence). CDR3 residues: CASSIGASNTGELFF. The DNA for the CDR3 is TGTGCCAGTAGTATCGGAGCTAGCAACACCGGGGAGCTGTTTTTT.

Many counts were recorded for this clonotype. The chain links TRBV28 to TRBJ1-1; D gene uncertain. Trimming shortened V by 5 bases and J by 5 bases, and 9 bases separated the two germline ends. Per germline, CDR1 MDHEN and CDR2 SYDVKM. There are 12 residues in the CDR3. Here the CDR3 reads CASSPLRTEAFF. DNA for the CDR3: TGTGCCAGCAGTCCCTTAAGGACTGAAGCTTTCTTT.

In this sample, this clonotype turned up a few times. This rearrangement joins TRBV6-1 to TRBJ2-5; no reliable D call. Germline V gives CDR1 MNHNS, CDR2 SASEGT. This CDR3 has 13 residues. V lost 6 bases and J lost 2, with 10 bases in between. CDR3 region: CASRRSVQETQYF. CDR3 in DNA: TGTGCCAGCAGACGATCCGTACAAGAGACCCAGTACTTC.

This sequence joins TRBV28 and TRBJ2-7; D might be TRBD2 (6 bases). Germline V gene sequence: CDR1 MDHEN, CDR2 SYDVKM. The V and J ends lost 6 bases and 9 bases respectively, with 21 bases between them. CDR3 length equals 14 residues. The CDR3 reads CASSHPAGILGQYF. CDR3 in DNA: TGTGCCAGCAGCCACCCCGCGGGGATATTAGGGCAGTACTTC.

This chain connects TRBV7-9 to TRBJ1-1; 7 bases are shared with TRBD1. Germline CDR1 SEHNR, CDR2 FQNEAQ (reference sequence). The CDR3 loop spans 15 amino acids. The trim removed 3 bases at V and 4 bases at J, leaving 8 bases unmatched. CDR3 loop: CASSFQGVAITEAFF. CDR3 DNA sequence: TGTGCCAGCAGCTTTCAGGGGGTGGCAATCACTGAAGCTTTCTTT.

The CDR3 nucleotides read TGTGCCAGCATCAAACAGGGATTTAAAGGAAACACCATATATTTT. Amino acids: CASIKQGFKGNTIYF. The chain links TRBV6-1 to TRBJ1-3, with D maybe TRBD1 (6 bases). Trimming pared 7 bases from V and 4 bases from J, leaving 17 bases between. The V gene's germline CDR1 is MNHNS and CDR2 SASEGT. The CDR3 loop spans 15 amino acids.

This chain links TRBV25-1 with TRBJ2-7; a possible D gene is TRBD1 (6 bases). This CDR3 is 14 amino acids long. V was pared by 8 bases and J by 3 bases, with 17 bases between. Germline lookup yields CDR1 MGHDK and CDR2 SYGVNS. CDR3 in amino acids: CASAFPGHFYEQYF. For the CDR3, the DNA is TGTGCCAGCGCCTTCCCGGGACACTTCTACGAGCAGTACTTC.

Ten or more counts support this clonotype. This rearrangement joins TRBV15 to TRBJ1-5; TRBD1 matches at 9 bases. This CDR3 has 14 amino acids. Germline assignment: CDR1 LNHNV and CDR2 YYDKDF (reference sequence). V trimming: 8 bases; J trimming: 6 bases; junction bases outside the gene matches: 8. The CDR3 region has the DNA TGTGCCACCGGACCGGGACAGGGAGCTCAGCCCCAGCATTTT. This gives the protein CATGPGQGAQPQHF.